The 27 T cell receptor beta chains below all came from one sample that was sequenced in a study of siplizumab effects on memory and regulatory T cells. Method: immunoSEQ multiplex PCR; TCRdb's copy keeps in-frame clones and lacks some. The data show roughly 120,000 clones, about 90% seen once. Sequencing was done on a sample of Tregs sorted from blood. These receptors were collected from a human donor in good health.

The DNA for the CDR3 is TGTGCCAGCAGCGGAGAAAGCACAGATACGCAGTATTTT. It is translated as CASSGESTDTQYF. This chain uses TRBV7-7 with TRBJ2-3; no reliable D call. The V end was cut by 5 bases, the J end by 0 bases, with 6 bases between. This CDR3 contains 13 residues. Germline V CDR1 and CDR2: SSHAT, FNYEAQ (reference sequence).

This clone was observed a single time. The CDR3 coding sequence is TGTGCTAGTGGTTTGGGCGGCACAGATACGCAGTATTTT. Protein product: CASGLGGTDTQYF. The rearrangement links TRBV12-5 to TRBJ2-3, with no clear D. The CDR3 sequence is 13 residues long. V was pared by 1 base and J by 1 base, with 3 bases between. Germline V gene data show CDR1 as LGHNT and CDR2 as FRNRAP. Drawing the rest from reference TRBV12-5 and TRBJ2-3, the complete variable domain is DARVTQTPRHKVTEMGQEVTMRCQPILGHNTVFWYRQTMMQGLELLAYFRNRAPLDDSGMPKDRFSAEMPDATLATLKIQPSEPRDSAVYFCASGLGGTDTQYFGPGTRLTVL.

V usage is TRBV5-4 and J usage is TRBJ2-4; TRBD1 matches 9 bases. Germline V gene data show CDR1 as SGHNT and CDR2 as YYREEE (reference sequence). The CDR3 sequence is 15 residues long. After removal of 0 bases from V and 4 bases from J, the junction contained 2 bases not matched to a gene. CDR3 region: CASSLAGQGKNIQYF. CDR3 sequence (DNA): TGTGCCAGCAGCTTGGCGGGACAGGGTAAAAACATTCAGTACTTC.

The count of this clone is one. The V gene is TRBV5-4, the J gene TRBJ2-5; 9 bases are shared with TRBD1. This CDR3 has 14 residues. The germline V gene encodes CDR1 SGHNT and CDR2 YYREEE (reference sequence). V dropped 4 bases and J dropped 1; count of bases not matched to a gene: 2. CDR3 bases: TGTGCCAGCAGCCCGACAGGGGGCCAAGAGACCCAGTACTTC. Amino acids: CASSPTGGQETQYF.

J is TRBJ1-2 and V is TRBV27; possibly TRBD1 for D (5 bases). The CDR3 length is 12 residues. From germline, CDR1 is MNHEY and CDR2 SMNVEV (reference sequence). With 6 bases removed from V and 5 bases from J, the gap between germline ends came to 10 bases. The DNA of the CDR3 is TGTGCCAGCAGGGGGGTTGGGTATGGCTACACCTTC. The encoded protein is CASRGVGYGYTF.

V gene TRBV2 combines with J gene TRBJ2-7; 9 positions match TRBD2. From germline, CDR1 is SNHLY and CDR2 FYNNEI. J lost 2 bases, V lost 6 bases, and 8 bases had no gene match. This CDR3 contains 15 residues. The CDR3 spells CASRERLAAAYEQYF. The DNA for the CDR3 is TGTGCCAGCAGAGAGAGACTAGCGGCGGCCTACGAGCAGTACTTC.

This clone has a single count. The chain uses TRBV25-1 and TRBJ2-7; 9 bases are a match to TRBD1. Per germline, CDR1 MGHDK and CDR2 SYGVNS. The length of the CDR3 is 12 residues. J lost 5 bases, V lost 4 bases, and 0 bases had no gene match. CDR3 amino acids: CASSGQGDEQYF. As DNA, the CDR3 is TGTGCCAGCAGTGGACAGGGGGACGAGCAGTACTTC.

The chain employs TRBV7-9 and TRBJ1-3; TRBD1 aligns across 7 bases. This CDR3 comprises 16 residues. The germline V gene has CDR1 SEHNR and CDR2 FQNEAQ (reference sequence). V shed 4 bases and J 2 bases; nucleotides not matched to a gene: 8. The CDR3 DNA is TGTGCCAGCAGCTCAGATACAGGGGTGGCTGGAAACACCATATATTTT. Protein sequence: CASSSDTGVAGNTIYF.

This clone has a single count. The CDR3 bases are TGTGCCAGCAGCCGGGGACAGGGGAACACTGAAGCTTTCTTT. The encoded protein is CASSRGQGNTEAFF. V is TRBV6-1 and J is TRBJ1-1; 9 bases map to TRBD1. CDR3 length: 14 residues. The germline gives CDR1 MNHNS, CDR2 SASEGT. The J segment lost 1 base and the V segment lost 6 bases, leaving 3 bases of the junction unmatched.

V and J are TRBV11-2 and TRBJ2-5, with D unclear. Trimming shortened V by 1 base and J by 5 bases, and 5 bases separated the two germline ends. CDR1 and CDR2 (germline): SGHAT, FQNNGV. The CDR3 has 12 amino acids. The CDR3 DNA sequence: TGTGCCAGCAGCTTAGTGGGGGAGACCCAGTACTTC. Its protein is CASSLVGETQYF. The complete variable domain, with remaining parts taken from reference TRBV11-2 and TRBJ2-5, reads EAGVAQSPRYKIIEKRQSVAFWCNPISGHATLYWYQQILGQGPKLLIQFQNNGVVDDSQLPKDRFSAERLKGVDSTLKIQPAKLEDSAVYLCASSLVGETQYFGPGTRLLVL.

This clone was seen once. The CDR3 region has the DNA TGTGCCAGCAGCTTAGCGTTACTAGTTCGCACAGATACGCAGTATTTT. Translated: CASSLALLVRTDTQYF. The rearrangement joins TRBV7-8 to TRBJ2-3; D may be TRBD2 (5 bases). The length of the CDR3 is 16 residues. Looked up from germline, CDR1 is SGHVS and CDR2 is FQNEAQ. V was shortened by 0 bases and J by 1 base, with 11 bases between the two germline ends.

The gene calls are TRBV7-9 and TRBJ1-5; perhaps TRBD1 as D (6 bases). Germline CDR1 is SEHNR and CDR2 is FQNEAQ (reference sequence). Trimming stripped 8 bases from V and 4 bases from J, with 9 bases between. The CDR3 is made up of 12 amino acids. DNA of the CDR3: TGTGCCAGCTCCAGGGGTAATCAGCCCCAGCATTTT. This sequence encodes CASSRGNQPQHF.

This clone has a handful of counts. The V and J genes are TRBV6-5 and TRBJ2-7; the D is unclear. V shed 4 bases and J shed 6 bases, with 7 bases lying between them. The V gene's germline CDR1 is MNHEY and CDR2 SVGAGI. This CDR3 spans 11 amino acids. This chain's CDR3 is CASSSPREQYF. The CDR3 nucleotides read TGTGCCAGCAGTTCTCCCCGCGAGCAGTACTTC.

The CDR3 DNA sequence: TGTGCCAGCAGCGCTGGACAGGGGAACACTGAAGCTTTCTTT. This codes for CASSAGQGNTEAFF. The chain joins TRBV9 to TRBJ1-1, with TRBD1 identical over 8 bases. CDR1 SGDLS and CDR2 YYNGEE come from the germline V gene. This CDR3 has 14 amino acids. V dropped 3 bases and J dropped 1; count of bases not matched to a gene: 2.

The chain uses TRBV5-6 and TRBJ1-2; D not certain. The V end was cut by 7 bases, the J end by 4 bases, with 8 bases between. CDR1 and CDR2 from the germline V gene are SGHDT and YYEEEE. The CDR3 extends over 11 amino acids. CDR3 region: CASSDGYGYTF. CDR3 DNA sequence: TGTGCCAGCTCCGACGGCTATGGCTACACCTTC.

Here the CDR3 reads CASSEVVMVRAEAFF. The CDR3 DNA reads as TGTGCCAGCAGTGAAGTGGTAATGGTTCGGGCTGAAGCTTTCTTT. This sequence joins TRBV2 and TRBJ1-1; D uncertain. Germline-derived CDR1 and CDR2 are SNHLY and FYNNEI. The CDR3 is 15 amino acids. Trimming cost V 1 base and J 6 bases, with 15 bases left between them.

This clone has just one count. V gene TRBV19 combines with J gene TRBJ1-1, with D hard to call. Germline V gene lookup returns CDR1 LNHDA and CDR2 SQIVND (reference sequence). CDR3 size: 13 residues. Trimming left V 5 bases short and J 4 bases short, with 11 bases between. The CDR3, as DNA: TGTGCCAGTAGTTGGGAAGCTGGCACTGAAGCTTTCTTT. Translating it yields CASSWEAGTEAFF.

This clone was detected once. V gene TRBV25-1 combines with J gene TRBJ2-3; 10 bases map to TRBD2. The V gene's germline CDR1 is MGHDK and CDR2 SYGVNS. V was clipped by 5 bases and J by 5 bases; unmatched bases: 10. The CDR3 contains 16 residues. The CDR3 nucleotides are TGTGCCAGCAGTCCCGTTAGCGGGGGGCAGGGAGATACGCAGTATTTT. Its translation: CASSPVSGGQGDTQYF.

The chain employs TRBV9 and TRBJ1-3; the D is unclear. Trimming removed 0 bases from V and 0 bases from J, with 10 bases in between. The germline CDR1 and CDR2 sequences are SGDLS and YYNGEE. The CDR3 sequence is 16 residues long. The CDR3 DNA sequence: TGTGCCAGCAGCGTAGCCATTAGTTACTCTGGAAACACCATATATTTT. This sequence encodes CASSVAISYSGNTIYF.

The chain is built from TRBV30 and TRBJ1-1, with D perhaps TRBD1 (5 bases). CDR1 is GTSNPN and CDR2 is SVGIG in the germline V gene (reference sequence). V was pared by 2 bases and J by 7 bases, with 14 bases between. This CDR3 has 13 amino acids. DNA for the CDR3: TGTGCCTGGAGTCCCCCACTGAGGGGTGAAGCTTTCTTT. Protein product: CAWSPPLRGEAFF. Together with reference TRBV30 and TRBJ1-1, the CDR3 gives the full variable domain: SQTIHQWPATLVQPVGSPLSLECTVEGTSNPNLYWYRQAAGRGLQLLFYSVGIGQISSEVPQNLSASRPQDRQFILSSKKLLLSDSGFYLCAWSPPLRGEAFFGQGTRLTVV.

The chain is built from TRBV6-5 and TRBJ1-4; tentative D call: TRBD1 (5 bases). The CDR3 is made up of 13 amino acids. Trimming removed 4 bases at V and 4 bases at J, with 7 bases between. The V gene's germline CDR1 is MNHEY and CDR2 SVGAGI. As DNA, the CDR3 is TGTGCCAGCAGTTTCCAGGGTAATGAAAAACTGTTTTTT. Translated: CASSFQGNEKLFF.

V and J are TRBV7-8 and TRBJ1-5; D remains unclear. The germline gives CDR1 SGHVS, CDR2 FQNEAQ. With 2 bases removed from V and 3 bases from J, the gap between germline ends came to 11 bases. The CDR3 is 15 residues long. The CDR3 loop reads CASSLPPEPNQPQHF. The CDR3 DNA follows: TGTGCCAGCAGCTTACCGCCGGAGCCCAATCAGCCCCAGCATTTT.

V usage is TRBV6-5 and J usage is TRBJ1-2, with D possibly TRBD1 on 5 matching bases. The CDR3 sequence is 15 residues long. The V gene's germline CDR1 is MNHEY and CDR2 SVGAGI. Trimming took 1 base from V and 2 from J, leaving 11 bases between them. The CDR3 loop is CASSYFGRVNYGYTF. CDR3 nucleotides: TGTGCCAGCAGTTACTTCGGCAGGGTGAACTATGGCTACACCTTC.

This clone was detected once. CDR3 in DNA: TGTGCCATCAGTATAGACAGTTGGGGGCAGCCCCAGCATTTT. Its translation: CAISIDSWGQPQHF. This chain connects TRBV10-3 to TRBJ1-5; possible D gene TRBD1, 5 bases. Germline lookup yields CDR1 ENHRY and CDR2 SYGVKD. With 5 bases removed from V and 7 bases from J, the gap between germline ends came to 15 bases. The CDR3 covers 14 residues.

The chain links TRBV5-1 to TRBJ1-2, with D unresolved. Trimming removed 0 bases from V and 8 bases from J, with 11 bases in between. Germline values: CDR1 SGHRS, CDR2 YFSETQ. The CDR3 extends over 13 amino acids. CDR3 loop: CASSLGQIVGYTF. The CDR3 region has the DNA TGCGCCAGCAGCTTGGGGCAGATAGTCGGCTACACCTTC.

This clone was observed once. The chain recombines TRBV7-9 with TRBJ2-5, with D unclear. Germline CDR1 is SEHNR and CDR2 is FQNEAQ (reference sequence). This CDR3 region has 12 residues. V lost 7 bases, J lost 5 bases, and 11 bases lay in between. CDR3 in amino acids: CASNRERETQYF. In DNA form, the CDR3 reads TGTGCCAGCAACCGCGAGAGGGAGACCCAGTACTTC. The full variable domain, its missing parts supplied by reference TRBV7-9 and TRBJ2-5, is DTGVSQNPRHKITKRGQNVTFRCDPISEHNRLYWYRQTLGQGPEFLTYFQNEAQLEKSRLLSDRFSAERPKGSFSTLEIQRTEQGDSAMYLCASNRERETQYFGPGTRLLVL.

V and J are TRBV7-3 and TRBJ2-5, with 10 bases aligning to TRBD2. Per the germline V gene, CDR1 is SGHTA and CDR2 is FQGTGA. J lost 7 bases, V lost 4 bases, and 12 bases had no gene match. The length of the CDR3 is 16 residues. The CDR3, as DNA: TGTGCCAGCAGCTCCCTAGGACTAGCGGCAGGAGGGACCCAGTACTTC. Protein sequence: CASSSLGLAAGGTQYF.